These 25 T cell receptor beta chains originate from one sample sequenced in a study of cytomegalovirus exposure and HLA in healthy donors. The data were produced by immunoSEQ multiplex PCR, yet TCRdb's version contains in-frame clones alone and is incomplete. The table includes about 130,000 clones, around four fifths detected once. The source material was PBMCs. The source is a man younger than 40 in good health and CMV-seropositive.

CDR3 in DNA: TGCGCCAGCAGCCACACGGGACAGGCGGACGAGCAGTACTTC. It specifies CASSHTGQADEQYF. This chain links TRBV5-1 with TRBJ2-7, with 8 bases that match TRBD1. The CDR3 runs to 14 residues. Germline loops: CDR1 SGHRS, CDR2 YFSETQ. The ends lost 4 bases at V and 5 bases at J; junction bases unmatched: 8.

This clone was observed a few times. This chain joins TRBV27 and TRBJ1-2, with 8 bases fitting TRBD1. This CDR3 is built from 15 residues. V dropped 6 bases and J dropped 5; count of bases not matched to a gene: 11. Germline V gene data show CDR1 as MNHEY and CDR2 as SMNVEV (reference sequence). This CDR3 reads CASRYGRQGTYGYTF. In DNA form, the CDR3 reads TGTGCCAGCAGATATGGCCGACAGGGGACTTATGGCTACACCTTC.

The rearrangement links TRBV5-1 to TRBJ2-6, with a weak D call TRBD1 (5 bases). V was pared by 2 bases and J by 0 bases, with 15 bases between. From germline, CDR1 is SGHRS and CDR2 YFSETQ. The CDR3 runs 18 residues. CDR3 DNA sequence: TGCGCCAGCAGCTTACAGGCCTGGGGCCTCTCTGGGGCCAACGTCCTGACTTTC. Protein: CASSLQAWGLSGANVLTF.

J is TRBJ1-5 and V is TRBV19; 8 bases match TRBD1. V gave up 7 bases and J gave up 3 bases; unmatched junction bases: 5. The CDR3 is made up of 14 amino acids. The germline gives CDR1 LNHDA, CDR2 SQIVND (reference sequence). The CDR3 bases are TGTGCCAGTACCGCAGGGGGCAACAATCAGCCCCAGCATTTT. Its protein is CASTAGGNNQPQHF. Filled out from reference TRBV19 and TRBJ1-5, the complete variable domain reads DGGITQSPKYLFRKEGQNVTLSCEQNLNHDAMYWYRQDPGQGLRLIYYSQIVNDFQKGDIAEGYSVSREKKESFPLTVTSAQKNPTAFYLCASTAGGNNQPQHFGDGTRLSIL.

The V gene is TRBV7-9, the J gene TRBJ2-7; 10 bases are shared with TRBD1. V trimming: 5 bases; J trimming: 3 bases; junction bases outside the gene matches: 10. CDR1 is SEHNR and CDR2 is FQNEAQ in the germline V gene (reference sequence). The CDR3 length is 16 residues. CDR3 nucleotides: TGTGCCAGCAGCCTATGGGACAGGGGCGACCACTACGAGCAGTACTTC. Residues: CASSLWDRGDHYEQYF.

V usage is TRBV27 and J usage is TRBJ1-6; the match to TRBD1 covers 8 bases. Per the germline V gene, CDR1 is MNHEY and CDR2 is SMNVEV (reference sequence). V lost 5 bases to trimming and J lost 5 bases; unmatched junction nucleotides: 11. The CDR3 is 17 amino acids. CDR3 DNA: TGTGCCAGCAGTCCAGGACAGGGTTTAGGACATAATTCACCCCTCCACTTT. It encodes CASSPGQGLGHNSPLHF.

The chain carries TRBV18 and TRBJ2-3; D gene ambiguous. Per the germline V gene, CDR1 is KGHSH and CDR2 is LQKENI. The CDR3 extends over 15 amino acids. With 3 bases removed from V and 6 bases from J, the gap between germline ends came to 16 bases. For the CDR3, the DNA is TGTGCCAGCTCACCTTTGACCCCCGCGGCGGATACGCAGTATTTT. Translation: CASSPLTPAADTQYF.

The chain has TRBV7-2 and TRBJ1-2; 10 bases line up with TRBD1. Unmatched junction bases numbered 4, after V lost 7 bases and J lost 2 bases. Germline CDR1 and CDR2: SGHTA and FQGNSA. The CDR3 has 14 residues. The CDR3 DNA sequence: TGTGCCAGCACCCGGACAGGGGGGAACTATGGCTACACCTTC. Its translation: CASTRTGGNYGYTF.

CDR3 DNA sequence: TGTGCCAGCAGCAAAGACAGTGGTGCCTACAATGAGCAGTTCTTC. It encodes CASSKDSGAYNEQFF. The chain links TRBV6-6 to TRBJ2-1, with D tentatively TRBD1 (5 bases). V was shortened by 6 bases and J by 2 bases, with 14 bases between the two germline ends. Looked up from germline, CDR1 is MNHNY and CDR2 is SVGAGI (reference sequence). The CDR3 spans 15 residues.

The J gene is TRBJ2-5, the V gene TRBV10-3; 8 bases line up with TRBD1. CDR3 size: 12 residues. CDR1 ENHRY and CDR2 SYGVKD come from the germline V gene. V dropped 9 bases and J dropped 2; count of bases not matched to a gene: 2. The CDR3 bases are TGTGCCATGGGACAGGAACAAGAGACCCAGTACTTC. Translating gives CAMGQEQETQYF.

This chain links TRBV9 with TRBJ2-5, with 11 bases that match TRBD1. Germline assignment: CDR1 SGDLS and CDR2 YYNGEE. CDR3 size: 16 residues. Unmatched junction bases numbered 9, after V lost 4 bases and J lost 4 bases. The CDR3 region is CASSTHAGTGGETQYF. In DNA form, the CDR3 reads TGTGCCAGCAGCACTCACGCGGGGACAGGGGGAGAGACCCAGTACTTC. The variable domain in full, completed from reference TRBV9 and TRBJ2-5, reads DSGVTQTPKHLITATGQRVTLRCSPRSGDLSVYWYQQSLDQGLQFLIQYYNGEERAKGNILERFSAQQFPDLHSELNLSSLELGDSALYFCASSTHAGTGGETQYFGPGTRLLVL.

The chain is built from TRBV7-7 and TRBJ2-2; 9 positions match TRBD2. Germline V gene lookup returns CDR1 SSHAT and CDR2 FNYEAQ (reference sequence). V was pared by 1 base and J by 6 bases, with 3 bases of the junction left unmatched. The CDR3 is 15 residues long. In nucleotides, the CDR3 is TGTGCCAGCAGCTTAGGTCTAGCGGGGTCCGGGGAGCTGTTTTTT. This encodes CASSLGLAGSGELFF.

V is TRBV7-9 and J is TRBJ1-2; TRBD1 is a possible D gene (5 bases). The CDR3 extends over 14 amino acids. Per germline, CDR1 SEHNR and CDR2 FQNEAQ (reference sequence). Trimming removed 1 base at V and 8 bases at J, with 14 bases between. The DNA for the CDR3 is TGTGCCAGCAGCTTAGATTTAGGGGCTTCCGGCTACACCTTC. Encoded protein: CASSLDLGASGYTF.

With regard to this clone: Additional DNA sequences in this sample encode the identical CDR3. This chain connects TRBV19 to TRBJ1-5; D unclear. CDR1 LNHDA and CDR2 SQIVND come from the germline V gene (reference sequence). The CDR3 has 13 amino acids. V lost 0 bases and J 5 bases, leaving 5 bases between the germline ends. CDR3 coding DNA: TGTGCCAGTAGTATAGACGGGGATCAGCCCCAGCATTTT. It is translated as CASSIDGDQPQHF.

This clone was detected once. The J gene is TRBJ2-2, the V gene TRBV19; TRBD1 agrees at 7 bases. V lost 3 bases and J lost 3; bases outside the gene matches: 4. The germline CDR1 and CDR2 sequences are LNHDA and SQIVND (reference sequence). The CDR3 has 15 amino acids. The CDR3 DNA follows: TGTGCCAGTAGTATGACACAGGGGTACACCGGGGAGCTGTTTTTT. This sequence encodes CASSMTQGYTGELFF.

The CDR3: CASSLGFLTVNGNTIYF. The CDR3 coding sequence is TGTGCCAGCAGCTTAGGGTTCTTGACAGTAAATGGAAACACCATATATTTT. The J gene is TRBJ1-3, the V gene TRBV7-9; perhaps TRBD1 as D (5 bases). V lost 1 base to trimming and J lost 3 bases, with 16 bases between them. CDR3 size: 17 residues. From germline, CDR1 is SEHNR and CDR2 FQNEAQ (reference sequence).

The rearrangement joins TRBV11-3 to TRBJ2-3, with a tentative D call TRBD2 (6 bases). This CDR3 contains 13 residues. The germline V gene encodes CDR1 SGHNT and CDR2 YENEEA. Between the trimmed V and J ends, which lost 5 bases and 5 bases, there was a span of 11 bases. CDR3 nucleotide sequence: TGTGCCAGCAGCAACTCCGGGGGAGATACGCAGTATTTT. As protein: CASSNSGGDTQYF.

Only a few counts were recorded for this clone. The chain carries TRBV2 and TRBJ2-5, with a weak D call TRBD2 (5 bases). Germline V gives CDR1 SNHLY, CDR2 FYNNEI. The CDR3 covers 13 residues. Trimming pared 5 bases from V and 4 bases from J, leaving 11 bases between. The CDR3 DNA follows: TGTGCCAGCAGTTTAGCGTGGGGAGAGACCCAGTACTTC. It codes for CASSLAWGETQYF.

Concerning this clone itself: An end of the junction does not agree with germline; a read error may underlie this. The V and J genes are TRBV18 and TRBJ2-7, with D tentatively TRBD2 (5 bases). This CDR3 is 13 amino acids long. CDR1 is KGHSH and CDR2 is LQKENI in the germline V gene. This CDR3 is CASSPHTSGEQYF. In nucleotides, the CDR3 is TGTGCCAGCTCGCCACATACATCGGGGGAGCAGTACTTC. The full variable domain, with the rest looked up from reference TRBV18 and TRBJ2-7, is NAGVMQNPRHLVRRRGQEARLRCSPMKGHSHVYWYRQLPEEGLKFMVYLQKENIIDESGMPKERFSAEFPKEGPSILRIQQVVRGDSAAYFCASSPHTSGEQYFGPGTRLTVT.

This chain uses TRBV7-3 with TRBJ2-1, with 7 bases fitting TRBD1. The CDR3 loop spans 14 amino acids. Trimming at V came to 5 bases and at J to 5 bases, leaving 6 bases not matched to a gene. The V gene's germline CDR1 is SGHTA and CDR2 FQGTGA. CDR3 nucleotides: TGTGCCAGCAGCCTAGACAGGGATAACAATGAGCAGTTCTTC. Protein: CASSLDRDNNEQFF.

Regarding this clone: This sample includes further DNA sequences coding for the same CDR3. This chain connects TRBV18 to TRBJ1-2; 8 bases align to TRBD1. V was pared by 3 bases and J by 3 bases, with 0 bases of the junction left unmatched. The CDR3 contains 13 residues. Germline lookup yields CDR1 KGHSH and CDR2 LQKENI. The CDR3 nucleotides read TGTGCCAGCTCACCGGACAGGGACTATGGCTACACCTTC. Translating gives CASSPDRDYGYTF.

J is TRBJ1-1 and V is TRBV7-2, with D unresolved. CDR1 is SGHTA, CDR2 FQGNSA, per germline. Trimming cost V 2 bases and J 11 bases, with 12 bases left between them. The CDR3 runs to 12 residues. CDR3 DNA: TGTGCCAGCAGCTTAAGGGTCGGGGTGGCTTTCTTT. Translating gives CASSLRVGVAFF. Variable domain in full (rest from reference TRBV7-2 and TRBJ1-1): GAGVSQSPSNKVTEKGKDVELRCDPISGHTALYWYRQSLGQGLEFLIYFQGNSAPDKSGLPSDRFSAERTGGSVSTLTIQRTQQEDSAVYLCASSLRVGVAFFGQGTRLTVV.

The chain combines TRBV19 with TRBJ1-2; D gene unclear. In germline, CDR1 is LNHDA, CDR2 SQIVND (reference sequence). CDR3 length: 13 amino acids. V was cut by 3 bases and J by 4 bases, with 9 bases left in between. This CDR3 reads CASSIWQSYGYTF. CDR3 coding DNA: TGTGCCAGTAGTATTTGGCAGTCCTATGGCTACACCTTC. Full variable domain (outside the CDR3, taken from reference TRBV19 and TRBJ1-2): DGGITQSPKYLFRKEGQNVTLSCEQNLNHDAMYWYRQDPGQGLRLIYYSQIVNDFQKGDIAEGYSVSREKKESFPLTVTSAQKNPTAFYLCASSIWQSYGYTFGSGTRLTVV.

The gene calls are TRBV7-3 and TRBJ1-1, with D tentatively TRBD1 (5 bases). The CDR3 loop spans 15 amino acids. Germline V CDR1 and CDR2: SGHTA, FQGTGA. The V end was cut by 3 bases, the J end by 5 bases, with 16 bases between. CDR3 protein: CASSFDGGSGTEAFF. CDR3 DNA: TGTGCCAGCAGCTTTGACGGGGGGTCAGGGACTGAAGCTTTCTTT.

V usage is TRBV9 and J usage is TRBJ2-5; 10 nucleotides agree with TRBD2. Germline CDR1 is SGDLS and CDR2 is YYNGEE. Germline trimming cut 0 bases from V and 3 bases from J; bases unmatched to any gene: 5. CDR3 length: 16 amino acids. This CDR3 reads CASSVGAGGLKETQYF. As DNA, the CDR3 is TGTGCCAGCAGCGTAGGAGCGGGGGGGCTGAAAGAGACCCAGTACTTC.